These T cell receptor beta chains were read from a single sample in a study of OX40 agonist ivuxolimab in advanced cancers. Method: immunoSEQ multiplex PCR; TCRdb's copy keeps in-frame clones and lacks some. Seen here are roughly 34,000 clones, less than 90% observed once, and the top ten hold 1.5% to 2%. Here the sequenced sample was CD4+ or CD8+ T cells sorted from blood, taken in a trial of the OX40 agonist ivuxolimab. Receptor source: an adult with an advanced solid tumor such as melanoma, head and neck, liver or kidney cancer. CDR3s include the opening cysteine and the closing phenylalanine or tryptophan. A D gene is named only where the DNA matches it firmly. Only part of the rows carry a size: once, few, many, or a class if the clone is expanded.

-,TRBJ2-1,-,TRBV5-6,CASSRYNEQFF,TGTGCCAGCAGCCGTTACAATGAGCAGTTCTTC
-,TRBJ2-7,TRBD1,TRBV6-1,CASSLDRDYEQYF,TGTGCCAGCAGTCTGGACAGGGACTACGAGCAGTACTTC
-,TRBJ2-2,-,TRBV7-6,CASSLWSGTGELFF,TGTGCCAGCAGCTTATGGTCCGGGACCGGGGAGCTGTTTTTT
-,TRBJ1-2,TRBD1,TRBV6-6,CASSPDRMYTF,TGTGCCAGCAGTCCGGACAGGATGTACACCTTC
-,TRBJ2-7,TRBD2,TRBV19,CASSIGTSGSYEQYF,TGTGCCAGTAGTATCGGGACTAGCGGAAGCTACGAGCAGTACTTC
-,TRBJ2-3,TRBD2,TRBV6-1,CASSGTSGGTSTDTQYF,TGTGCCAGCAGTGGTACTAGCGGGGGAACTAGCACAGATACGCAGTATTTT
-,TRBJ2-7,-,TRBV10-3,CAISQGSREQYF,TGTGCCATCAGTCAAGGGAGCCGCGAGCAGTACTTC
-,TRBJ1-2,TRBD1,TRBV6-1,CASGGTELSGYTF,TGTGCCAGCGGTGGGACAGAGCTTTCCGGCTACACCTTC
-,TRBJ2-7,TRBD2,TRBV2,CASSVDGRPLYEQYF,TGTGCCAGCAGTGTGGACGGGAGGCCCCTCTACGAGCAGTACTTC
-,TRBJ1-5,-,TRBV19,CASSIRGRQPQHF,TGTGCCAGTAGTATCCGGGGCCGACAGCCCCAGCATTTT
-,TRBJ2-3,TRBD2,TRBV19,CASKGTSVDTQYF,TGTGCCAGCAAAGGGACTAGTGTAGATACGCAGTATTTT
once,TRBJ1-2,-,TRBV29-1,CSVQLTNYGYTF,TGCAGCGTTCAGCTGACAAACTATGGCTACACCTTC
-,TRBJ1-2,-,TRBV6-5,CASSYSGNSNGYTF,TGTGCCAGCAGTTACTCAGGGAACTCAAATGGCTACACCTTC
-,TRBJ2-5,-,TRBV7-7,CASSLGWALEGETQYF,TGTGCCAGCAGCTTGGGCTGGGCGTTGGAGGGAGAGACCCAGTACTTC
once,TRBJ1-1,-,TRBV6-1,CASRGPLTEAFF,TGTGCCAGCAGGGGGCCCCTCACTGAAGCTTTCTTT
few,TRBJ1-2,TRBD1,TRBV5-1,CASSRGTDLYGYTF,TGCGCCAGCAGCAGGGGGACAGACCTGTATGGCTACACCTTC
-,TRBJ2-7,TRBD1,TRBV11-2,CASTDRVSYEQYF,TGTGCCAGTACCGACAGGGTCTCCTACGAGCAGTACTTC